Below, 10 T cell receptor beta chains from the same sample are listed, as sequenced in a study of regulatory T cells in long-lasting Graves disease. Stated time point: newly diagnosed GD, antithyroid drugs for less than 3 months. TCR sequences were obtained from RNA taken from PBMCs. CDR3 regions were amplified by Arm-PCR using iRepertoire HTBI primers to build TCR beta libraries. TCRdb reprocessed the multiplex PCR reads with MiXCR, giving one entry per CDR3 protein. The sample carries about 300,000 distinct CDR3 sequences, about 20% recorded once. The material was peripheral blood mononuclear cells (PBMCs), obtained at new diagnosis, from a patient treated with antithyroid drugs. The source is a female donor with Graves disease.

This clonotype has ten or more counts. The chain uses TRBV20-1 and TRBJ2-7, with TRBD2 matching over 8 bases. The V and J ends lost 2 bases and 4 bases, in that order; junction bases with no gene match: 7. This CDR3 is built from 14 residues. CDR1 and CDR2 from the germline V gene are DFQATT and SNEGSKA (reference sequence). DNA of the CDR3: TGCAGTGCTAGACCCAGCGGGAGAGGTTACGAGCAGTACTTC. This encodes CSARPSGRGYEQYF.

This clonotype has a count of ten or more. The V call is TRBV14, the J call TRBJ2-1; 8 positions agree with TRBD2. Germline V gene data show CDR1 as SGHDN and CDR2 as FVKESK. With V trimmed by 4 bases and J by 0 bases, 17 bases remained unmatched. CDR3 length equals 20 residues. The DNA of the CDR3 is TGTGCCAGCAGCCCAAACCAACCTAGCGGGCCTTTCCCCTCCTACAATGAGCAGTTCTTC. Amino acids: CASSPNQPSGPFPSYNEQFF.

This clonotype has at least ten counts. The gene calls are TRBV5-1 and TRBJ1-1; no definite D call. CDR1 is SGHRS, CDR2 YFSETQ, per germline. Trimming cost V 0 bases and J 1 base, with 7 bases left between them. CDR3 length equals 14 residues. The CDR3 sequence: CASSLDNRNTEAFF. In nucleotides, the CDR3 is TGCGCCAGCAGCTTGGACAACAGGAACACTGAAGCTTTCTTT.

This chain uses TRBV5-1 with TRBJ2-3; 8 bases fit TRBD1. The germline CDR1 and CDR2 sequences are SGHRS and YFSETQ. This CDR3 is built from 14 residues. V lost 4 bases, J lost 4 bases, and 5 bases stayed unmatched. The CDR3 sequence is CASSLDRVADTQYF. CDR3 DNA sequence: TGCGCCAGCAGCCTGGACAGGGTGGCAGATACGCAGTATTTT.

This clonotype was observed at least ten times. The J gene is TRBJ1-2, the V gene TRBV11-2; 9 positions agree with TRBD1. J was trimmed by 7 bases and V by 6 bases; bases with no gene match: 18. Per the germline V gene, CDR1 is SGHAT and CDR2 is FQNNGV. The CDR3 consists of 17 residues. CDR3 loop: CASRPVTGGAEDGGYTF. The CDR3 DNA sequence: TGTGCCAGCAGACCCGTAACAGGGGGCGCCGAAGATGGTGGCTACACCTTC.

This clonotype showed up many times. One junction end disagrees with the germline gene, perhaps due to a read error. The chain is built from TRBV11-3 and TRBJ1-2; the D is unclear. The CDR3 runs 15 residues. CDR1 and CDR2 (germline): SGHNT, YENEEA. The CDR3 nucleotides read TGTGCCAGCAGTTTAGCGCTCGGGGCTAACTATGGCTACACCTTC. Protein sequence: CASSLALGANYGYTF.

This clonotype was seen repeatedly, ten times or more. V is TRBV27 and J is TRBJ2-7, with D perhaps matching TRBD1 (5 bases). The V gene's germline CDR1 is MNHEY and CDR2 SMNVEV (reference sequence). The CDR3 runs 13 residues. Trimming pared 6 bases from V and 3 bases from J, leaving 12 bases between. The CDR3 coding sequence is TGTGCCAGCAGAATGACAGAAAACTACGAGCAGTACTTC. Encoded protein: CASRMTENYEQYF.

In its sample, this clonotype was seen many times. This chain connects TRBV15 to TRBJ2-7; possibly TRBD2 for D (6 bases). V was pared by 0 bases and J by 1 base, with 13 bases between. Germline-derived CDR1 and CDR2 are LNHNV and YYDKDF (reference sequence). The CDR3 has 16 amino acids. CDR3 sequence: CATSRDSGAGSYEQYF. The DNA of the CDR3 is TGTGCCACCAGCAGAGATAGCGGAGCTGGGTCCTACGAGCAGTACTTC.

There are a few counts of this clonotype. V usage is TRBV6-1 and J usage is TRBJ1-5; 10 bases are a match to TRBD1. The V and J ends lost 5 bases and 0 bases, in that order; junction bases with no gene match: 10. The CDR3 runs to 18 residues. The germline gives CDR1 MNHNS, CDR2 SASEGT. This chain's CDR3 is CASSRGTGATYSNQPQHF. In DNA, the CDR3 is TGTGCCAGCAGTCGGGGGACAGGGGCCACCTATAGCAATCAGCCCCAGCATTTT.

At least ten counts were recorded for this clonotype. This sequence joins TRBV19 and TRBJ2-3, with D tentatively TRBD1 or TRBD2 (5 bases each). V was trimmed by 7 bases and J by 0 bases, leaving 20 bases between them. The CDR3 is 17 residues long. From germline, CDR1 is LNHDA and CDR2 SQIVND (reference sequence). The CDR3 protein is CASNHRLGVRSTDTQYF. The DNA for the CDR3 is TGTGCCAGTAACCACCGGTTGGGGGTACGAAGCACAGATACGCAGTATTTT. Based on the CDR3 plus reference TRBV19 and TRBJ2-3, the full variable domain is DGGITQSPKYLFRKEGQNVTLSCEQNLNHDAMYWYRQDPGQGLRLIYYSQIVNDFQKGDIAEGYSVSREKKESFPLTVTSAQKNPTAFYLCASNHRLGVRSTDTQYFGPGTRLTVL.